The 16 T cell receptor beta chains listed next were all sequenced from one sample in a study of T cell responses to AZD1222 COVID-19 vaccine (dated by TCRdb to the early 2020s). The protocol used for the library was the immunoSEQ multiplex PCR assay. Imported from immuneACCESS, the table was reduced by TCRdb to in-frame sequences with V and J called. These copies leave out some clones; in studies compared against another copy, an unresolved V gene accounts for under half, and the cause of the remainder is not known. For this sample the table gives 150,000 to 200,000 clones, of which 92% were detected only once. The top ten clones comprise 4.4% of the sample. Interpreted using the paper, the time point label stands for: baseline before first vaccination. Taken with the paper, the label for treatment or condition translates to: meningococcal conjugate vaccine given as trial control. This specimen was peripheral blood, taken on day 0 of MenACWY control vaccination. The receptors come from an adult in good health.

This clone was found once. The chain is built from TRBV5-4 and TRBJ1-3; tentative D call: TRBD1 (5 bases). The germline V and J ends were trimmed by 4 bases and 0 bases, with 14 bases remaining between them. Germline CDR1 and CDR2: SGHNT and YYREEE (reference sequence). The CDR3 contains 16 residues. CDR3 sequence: CASSPDGGNSGNTIYF. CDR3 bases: TGTGCCAGCAGCCCGGACGGGGGGAACTCTGGAAACACCATATATTTT.

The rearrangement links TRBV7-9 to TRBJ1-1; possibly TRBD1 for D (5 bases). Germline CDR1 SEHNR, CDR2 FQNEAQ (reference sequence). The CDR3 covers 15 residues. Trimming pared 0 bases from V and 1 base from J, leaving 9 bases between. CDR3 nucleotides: TGTGCCAGCAGCTTAGCGCACCAGGGGAACACTGAAGCTTTCTTT. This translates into CASSLAHQGNTEAFF.

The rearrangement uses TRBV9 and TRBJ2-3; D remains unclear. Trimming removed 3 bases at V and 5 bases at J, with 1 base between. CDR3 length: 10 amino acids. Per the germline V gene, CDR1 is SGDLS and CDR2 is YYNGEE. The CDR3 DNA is TGTGCCAGCAGCGGAGATACGCAGTATTTT. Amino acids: CASSGDTQYF.

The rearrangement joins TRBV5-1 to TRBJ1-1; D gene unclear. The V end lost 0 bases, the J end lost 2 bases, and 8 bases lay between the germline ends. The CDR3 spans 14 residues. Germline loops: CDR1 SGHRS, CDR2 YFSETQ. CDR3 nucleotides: TGCGCCAGCAGCTTGGTCAAGGAAAACACTGAAGCTTTCTTT. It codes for CASSLVKENTEAFF.

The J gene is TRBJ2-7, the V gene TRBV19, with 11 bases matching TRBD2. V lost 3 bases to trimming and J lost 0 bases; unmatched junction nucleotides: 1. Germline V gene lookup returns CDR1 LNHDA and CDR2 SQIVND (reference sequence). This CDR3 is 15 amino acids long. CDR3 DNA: TGTGCCAGTAGTATCGGGACTAGCGGCTCCTACGAGCAGTACTTC. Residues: CASSIGTSGSYEQYF.

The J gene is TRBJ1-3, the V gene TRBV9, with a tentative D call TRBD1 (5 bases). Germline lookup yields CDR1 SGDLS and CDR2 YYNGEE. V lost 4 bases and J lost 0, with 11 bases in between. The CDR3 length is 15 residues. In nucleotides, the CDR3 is TGTGCCAGCAGCCCGGGACGGCCCTCTGGAAACACCATATATTTT. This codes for CASSPGRPSGNTIYF.

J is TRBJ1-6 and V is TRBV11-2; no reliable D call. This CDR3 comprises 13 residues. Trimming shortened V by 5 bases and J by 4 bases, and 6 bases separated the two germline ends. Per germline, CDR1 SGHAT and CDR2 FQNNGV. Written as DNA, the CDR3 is TGTGCCAGCAGCCCACCATATAATTCACCCCTCCACTTT. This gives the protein CASSPPYNSPLHF.

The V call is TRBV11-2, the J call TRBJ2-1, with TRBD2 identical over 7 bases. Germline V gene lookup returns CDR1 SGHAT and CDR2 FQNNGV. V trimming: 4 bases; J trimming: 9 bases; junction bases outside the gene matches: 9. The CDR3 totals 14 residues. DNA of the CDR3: TGTGCCAGCAGCTCTTTCGGAGGGAGGGGTGAGCAGTTCTTC. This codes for CASSSFGGRGEQFF.

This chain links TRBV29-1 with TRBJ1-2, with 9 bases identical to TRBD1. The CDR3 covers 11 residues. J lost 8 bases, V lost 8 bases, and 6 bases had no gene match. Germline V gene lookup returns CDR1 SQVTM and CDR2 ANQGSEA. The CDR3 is CSISDRGGYTF. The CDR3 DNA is TGCAGCATTTCGGACAGGGGAGGCTACACCTTC.

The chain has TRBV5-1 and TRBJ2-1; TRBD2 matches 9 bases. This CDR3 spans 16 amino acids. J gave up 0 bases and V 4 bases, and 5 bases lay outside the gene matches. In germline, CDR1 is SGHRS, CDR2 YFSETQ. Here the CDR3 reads CASSPKLAGSYNEQFF. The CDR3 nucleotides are TGCGCCAGCAGCCCAAAACTAGCGGGCTCCTACAATGAGCAGTTCTTC.

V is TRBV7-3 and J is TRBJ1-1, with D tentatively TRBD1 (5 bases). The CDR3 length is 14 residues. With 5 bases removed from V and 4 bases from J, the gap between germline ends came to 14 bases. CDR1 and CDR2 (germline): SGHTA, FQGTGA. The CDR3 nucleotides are TGTGCCAGCAGCCCTTACGGGGGGTTCACTGAAGCTTTCTTT. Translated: CASSPYGGFTEAFF. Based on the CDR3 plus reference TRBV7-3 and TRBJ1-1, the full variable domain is GAGVSQTPSNKVTEKGKYVELRCDPISGHTALYWYRQSLGQGPEFLIYFQGTGAADDSGLPNDRFFAVRPEGSVSTLKIQRTERGDSAVYLCASSPYGGFTEAFFGQGTRLTVV.

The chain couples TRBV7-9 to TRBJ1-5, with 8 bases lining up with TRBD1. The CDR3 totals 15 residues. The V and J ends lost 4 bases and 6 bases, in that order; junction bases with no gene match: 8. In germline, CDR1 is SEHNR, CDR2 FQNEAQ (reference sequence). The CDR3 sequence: CASSSQGDSGQPQHF. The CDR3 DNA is TGTGCCAGCAGCTCACAGGGGGATTCGGGTCAGCCCCAGCATTTT.

DNA of the CDR3: TGTGCCAGCAGCCCCCTTGGTGAAAAACTGTTTTTT. This encodes CASSPLGEKLFF. The J gene is TRBJ1-4, the V gene TRBV3-1 (or the pseudogene TRBV3-2); no definite D call. Per the germline V gene, CDR1 is LGHDT and CDR2 is YNNKEL (reference sequence). V gave up 4 bases and J gave up 7 bases, with 7 bases separating them. The CDR3 contains 12 residues.

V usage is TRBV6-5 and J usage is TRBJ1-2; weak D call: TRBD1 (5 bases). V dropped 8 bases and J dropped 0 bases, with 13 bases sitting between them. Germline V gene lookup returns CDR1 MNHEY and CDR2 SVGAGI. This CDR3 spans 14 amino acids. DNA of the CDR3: TGTGCCAGCGTCGGGGGATGGGCTAACTATGGCTACACCTTC. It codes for CASVGGWANYGYTF.

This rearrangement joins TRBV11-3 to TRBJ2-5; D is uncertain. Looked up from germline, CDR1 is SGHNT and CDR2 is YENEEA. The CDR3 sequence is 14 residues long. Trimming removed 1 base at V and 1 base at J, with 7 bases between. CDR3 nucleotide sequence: TGTGCCAGCAGCTTAGCGACAAGCCAAGAGACCCAGTACTTC. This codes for CASSLATSQETQYF.

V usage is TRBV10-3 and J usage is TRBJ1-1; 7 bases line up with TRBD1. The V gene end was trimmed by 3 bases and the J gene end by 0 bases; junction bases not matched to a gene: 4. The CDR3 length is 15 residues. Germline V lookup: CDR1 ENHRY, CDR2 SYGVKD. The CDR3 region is CAISERTGLNTEAFF. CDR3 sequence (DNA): TGTGCCATCAGTGAACGGACAGGCCTGAACACTGAAGCTTTCTTT.